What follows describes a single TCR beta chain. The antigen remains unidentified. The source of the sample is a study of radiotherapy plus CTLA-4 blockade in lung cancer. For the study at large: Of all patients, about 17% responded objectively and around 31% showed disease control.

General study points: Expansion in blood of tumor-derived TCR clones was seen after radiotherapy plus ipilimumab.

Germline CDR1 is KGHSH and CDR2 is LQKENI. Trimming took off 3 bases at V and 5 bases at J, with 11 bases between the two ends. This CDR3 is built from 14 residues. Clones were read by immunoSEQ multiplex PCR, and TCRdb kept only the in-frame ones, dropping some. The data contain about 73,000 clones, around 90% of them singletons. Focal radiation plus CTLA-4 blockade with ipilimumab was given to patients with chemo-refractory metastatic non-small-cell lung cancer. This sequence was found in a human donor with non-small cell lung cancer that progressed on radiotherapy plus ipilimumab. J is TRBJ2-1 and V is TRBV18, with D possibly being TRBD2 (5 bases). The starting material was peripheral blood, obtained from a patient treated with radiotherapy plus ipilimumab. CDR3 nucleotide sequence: TGTGCCAGCTCACCGGAGGTCGGGCACAATGAGCAGTTCTTC. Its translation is CASSPEVGHNEQFF.